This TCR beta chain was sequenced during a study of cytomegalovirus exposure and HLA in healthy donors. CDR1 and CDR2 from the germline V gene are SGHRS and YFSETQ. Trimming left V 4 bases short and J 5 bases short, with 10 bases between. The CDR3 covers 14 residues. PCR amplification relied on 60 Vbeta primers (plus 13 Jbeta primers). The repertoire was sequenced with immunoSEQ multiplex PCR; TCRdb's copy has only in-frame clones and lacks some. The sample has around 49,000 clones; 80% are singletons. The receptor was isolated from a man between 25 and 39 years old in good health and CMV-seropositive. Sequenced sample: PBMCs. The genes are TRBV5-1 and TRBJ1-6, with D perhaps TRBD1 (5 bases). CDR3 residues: CASSPARDNSPLHF. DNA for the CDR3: TGCGCCAGCAGCCCCGCCAGGGATAATTCACCCCTCCACTTT.